Sequencing of this T cell receptor (beta chain) was carried out in a study of T cells in women clearing cervical HPV infection. V shed 1 base, J shed 3 bases, and the junction held 6 bases outside the gene matches. The CDR3 is made up of 18 amino acids. Germline V gene sequence: CDR1 PRHDT, CDR2 FYEKMQ (reference sequence). Points on this clone: What it binds is unknown. The read stops 3 residues short of the end of the CDR3; the missing end is completed from the germline J gene.

Repertoires were generated with immunoSEQ multiplex PCR, while TCRdb's copy carries only in-frame clones and drops some. Its clone listing holds roughly 28,000 clones. Study results and caveats: Associations may precede or follow infection; HPV-specific or memory T cells were not isolated.

This TCR came from a woman aged 18 to 75 with a cervical HPV16 infection that either progressed to CIN3+ or cleared (not recorded which). The chain joins TRBV13 to TRBJ2-1; 13 positions agree with TRBD2. The sample comprised blood buffy coat. The CDR3 bases that were read are TGTGCCAGCAGCTTAGTTACTAGCGGGAGGGCCTTCTACAATGAG. This encodes CASSLVTSGRAFYNE. The complete CDR3 protein is CASSLVTSGRAFYNEQFF.